This T cell receptor (beta chain) was sequenced in a study of T cell responses to AZD1222 COVID-19 vaccine. Study findings and constraints: Spike-specific TCR breadth and depth were elevated following two AZD1222 doses. Baseline seropositivity characterized only a handful of AZD1222 recipients. The reported proportion of spike-specific TCRs targeting unmutated variant regions was nearly half.

The data were produced by immunoSEQ multiplex PCR, yet TCRdb's version contains in-frame clones alone and is incomplete. Here the sample spans fewer than 150,000 clones, more than 75% being singletons. As regards this clone: Its target is not known.

The CDR3 contains 14 residues. Trimming removed 0 bases from V and 7 bases from J, with 10 bases in between. Germline-derived CDR1 and CDR2 are MGHDK and SYGVNS. The V and J genes are TRBV25-1 and TRBJ1-5, with D hard to call. The sample in question was peripheral blood, obtained on day 0 of AZD1222 vaccination. The TCR comes from an adult in good health. CDR3 DNA: TGTGCCAGCAGTGAATATTCCTGGTGGCAGCCCCAGCATTTT. The encoded protein is CASSEYSWWQPQHF.